The 9 T cell receptor beta chains below all came from one sample that was sequenced in a study of shared clonotypes between healthy human individuals. Sequencing was performed with immunoSEQ multiplex PCR; in TCRdb, only in-frame clones are kept and a portion is missing. The top ten hold 12% of the sample, which has 400,000 to 500,000 clones, roughly 78% seen once. The sequencing sample was made of PBMCs. The receptors derive from a woman in her thirties or forties in good health. Some clones in this sample may be carry-over from other donors' samples.

This clone was counted a few times. This rearrangement joins TRBV7-8 to TRBJ2-1, with D tentatively TRBD2 (6 bases). The CDR3 has 16 amino acids. The germline V gene encodes CDR1 SGHVS and CDR2 FQNEAQ. V was pared by 5 bases and J by 0 bases, with 14 bases between. The CDR3 sequence is CASSRGWGGSYNEQFF. The CDR3 nucleotides are TGTGCCAGCAGCCGTGGATGGGGAGGCTCCTACAATGAGCAGTTCTTC.

The chain joins TRBV6-1 to TRBJ2-3; unclear D gene. Deletions cut 6 bases from V and 4 bases from J, with 17 bases between. This CDR3 spans 15 amino acids. Germline V gene lookup returns CDR1 MNHNS and CDR2 SASEGT. Written as DNA, the CDR3 is TGTGCCAGCAGGGGATTATCTGGCGGCGCAGATACGCAGTATTTT. Its translation is CASRGLSGGADTQYF.

The J gene is TRBJ1-2, the V gene TRBV11-2; D remains ambiguous. The CDR3 length is 13 residues. CDR1 and CDR2 from the germline V gene are SGHAT and FQNNGV. Trimming left V 1 base short and J 7 bases short, with 10 bases between. The CDR3 region has the DNA TGTGCCAGCAGCTTAGCGCCGACCGGTGGCTACACCTTC. Its translation: CASSLAPTGGYTF.

This clone was seen once. The gene calls are TRBV29-1 and TRBJ1-1; 7 bases are shared with TRBD1. The CDR3 length is 13 residues. Germline V gene data show CDR1 as SQVTM and CDR2 as ANQGSEA. V lost 6 bases, J lost 4 bases, and 8 bases stayed unmatched. CDR3 region: CSVDRVKGTEAFF. The CDR3 nucleotides read TGCAGCGTCGACAGGGTTAAGGGCACTGAAGCTTTCTTT. The complete variable domain, with remaining parts taken from reference TRBV29-1 and TRBJ1-1, reads SAVISQKPSRDICQRGTSLTIQCQVDSQVTMMFWYRQQPGQSLTLIATANQGSEATYESGFVIDKFPISRPNLTFSTLTVSNMSPEDSSIYLCSVDRVKGTEAFFGQGTRLTVV.

V gene TRBV5-5 combines with J gene TRBJ2-1; TRBD2 aligns across 11 bases. CDR1 SGHKS and CDR2 YYEKEE come from the germline V gene (reference sequence). The CDR3 spans 15 residues. V was pared by 4 bases and J by 3 bases, with 3 bases of the junction left unmatched. The CDR3, as DNA: TGTGCCAGCAGCGCCGGGACTAGCGGCTACAATGAGCAGTTCTTC. Translation: CASSAGTSGYNEQFF.

The CDR3 sequence: CANPTRGSGTPQATYEQYF. The CDR3 nucleotides are TGTGCCAACCCAACCAGGGGTAGCGGCACTCCTCAAGCCACCTACGAGCAGTACTTC. The gene calls are TRBV18 and TRBJ2-7, with D tentatively TRBD1 or TRBD2 (6 bases each). Looked up from germline, CDR1 is KGHSH and CDR2 is LQKENI. The CDR3 has 19 amino acids. V lost 10 bases, J lost 2 bases, and 33 bases lay in between.

The chain has TRBV29-1 and TRBJ2-1; TRBD2 matches at 7 bases. V shed 6 bases and J 9 bases; nucleotides not matched to a gene: 11. This CDR3 is built from 13 residues. Germline V CDR1 and CDR2: SQVTM, ANQGSEA. The CDR3 loop is CSVGRERRSEQFF. The CDR3 DNA follows: TGCAGCGTGGGGCGGGAGAGACGGAGTGAGCAGTTCTTC.

The chain joins TRBV6-5 to TRBJ1-4; 7 bases match TRBD1. The CDR3 runs to 14 residues. V shed 4 bases and J 8 bases; nucleotides not matched to a gene: 7. Germline CDR1 is MNHEY and CDR2 is SVGAGI. The CDR3 coding sequence is TGTGCCAGCAGTTTAGACAGGGAAATAGAAAAACTGTTTTTT. It codes for CASSLDREIEKLFF.

This clone was detected once. The chain recombines TRBV29-1 with TRBJ2-7; D might be TRBD1 or TRBD2, each matching 5 bases. V dropped 0 bases and J dropped 3 bases, with 15 bases sitting between them. Germline CDR1 SQVTM, CDR2 ANQGSEA. The CDR3 covers 15 residues. CDR3 bases: TGCAGCGTTGAAGATGGGGGTAGCTTTAACTACGAGCAGTACTTC. Translated, it gives CSVEDGGSFNYEQYF.